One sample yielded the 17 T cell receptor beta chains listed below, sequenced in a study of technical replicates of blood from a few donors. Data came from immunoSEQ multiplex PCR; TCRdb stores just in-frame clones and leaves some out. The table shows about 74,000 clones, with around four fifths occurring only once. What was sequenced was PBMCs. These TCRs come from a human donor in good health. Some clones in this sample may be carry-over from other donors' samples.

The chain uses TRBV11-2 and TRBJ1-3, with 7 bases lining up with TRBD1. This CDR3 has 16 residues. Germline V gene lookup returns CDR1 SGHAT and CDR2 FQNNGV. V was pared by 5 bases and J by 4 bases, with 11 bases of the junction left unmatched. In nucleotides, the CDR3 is TGTGCCAGCAGCCCCCTGGGTACAGGGGAGGGAAACACCATATATTTT. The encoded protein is CASSPLGTGEGNTIYF.

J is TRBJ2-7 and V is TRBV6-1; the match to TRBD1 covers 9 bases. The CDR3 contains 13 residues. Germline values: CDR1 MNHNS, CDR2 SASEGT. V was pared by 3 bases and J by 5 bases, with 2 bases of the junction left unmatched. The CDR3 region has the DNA TGTGCCAGCAGTGAGGGACAGGGCCACGAGCAGTACTTC. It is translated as CASSEGQGHEQYF.

As DNA, the CDR3 is TGTGCCAGCAGTTTACGTCCCGGGACAGGGTATAGGGAGCAGTACTTC. It encodes CASSLRPGTGYREQYF. This rearrangement joins TRBV27 to TRBJ2-7; 9 bases are shared with TRBD1. This CDR3 has 16 amino acids. CDR1 and CDR2 from the germline V gene are MNHEY and SMNVEV (reference sequence). V dropped 2 bases and J dropped 7; count of bases not matched to a gene: 12.

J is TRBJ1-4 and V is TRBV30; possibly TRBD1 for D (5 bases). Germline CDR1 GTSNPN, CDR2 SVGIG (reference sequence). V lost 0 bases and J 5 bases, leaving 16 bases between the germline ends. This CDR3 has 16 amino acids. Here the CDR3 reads CAWSVARALTNEKLFF. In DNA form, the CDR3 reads TGTGCCTGGAGTGTGGCCAGGGCCCTCACGAATGAAAAACTGTTTTTT.

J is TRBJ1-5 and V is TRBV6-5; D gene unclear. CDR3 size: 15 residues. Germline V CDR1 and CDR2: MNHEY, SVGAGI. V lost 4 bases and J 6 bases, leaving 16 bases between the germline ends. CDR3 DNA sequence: TGTGCCAGCAGTTTGAGTCACAGACCCCTTCAGCCCCAGCATTTT. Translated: CASSLSHRPLQPQHF.

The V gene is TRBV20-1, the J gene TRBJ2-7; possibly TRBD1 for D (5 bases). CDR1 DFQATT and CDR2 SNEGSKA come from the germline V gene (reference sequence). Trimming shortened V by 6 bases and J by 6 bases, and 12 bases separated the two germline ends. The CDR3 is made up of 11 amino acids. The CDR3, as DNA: TGCAGTGCCGAAGGGGCGAGCGAGCAGTACTTC. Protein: CSAEGASEQYF.

This CDR3 reads CASSEVSPVTDTQYF. Here the CDR3 DNA reads TGTGCCAGCAGTGAAGTTTCCCCAGTCACAGATACGCAGTATTTT. The chain links TRBV6-1 to TRBJ2-3, with no clear D. The length of the CDR3 is 15 residues. The V end lost 1 base, the J end lost 2 bases, and 10 bases lay between the germline ends. CDR1 MNHNS and CDR2 SASEGT come from the germline V gene.

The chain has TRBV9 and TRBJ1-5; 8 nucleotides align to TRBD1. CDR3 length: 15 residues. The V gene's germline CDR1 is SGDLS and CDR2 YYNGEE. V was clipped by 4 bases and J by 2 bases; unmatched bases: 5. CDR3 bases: TGTGCCAGCAGCCAGGACAGGGAAGGCAATCAGCCCCAGCATTTT. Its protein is CASSQDREGNQPQHF.

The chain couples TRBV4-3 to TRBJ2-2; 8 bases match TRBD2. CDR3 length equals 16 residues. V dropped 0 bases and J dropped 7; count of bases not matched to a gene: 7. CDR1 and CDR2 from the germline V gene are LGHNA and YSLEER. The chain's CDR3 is CASSQEVGRAFGELFF. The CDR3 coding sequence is TGCGCCAGCAGCCAAGAGGTCGGGAGGGCCTTCGGGGAGCTGTTTTTT.

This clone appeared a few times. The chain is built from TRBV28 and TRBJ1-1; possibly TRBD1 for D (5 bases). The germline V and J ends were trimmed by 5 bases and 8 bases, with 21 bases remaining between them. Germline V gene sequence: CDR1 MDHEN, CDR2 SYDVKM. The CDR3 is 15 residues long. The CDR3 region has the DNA TGTGCCAGCAGTCTTATGACAGCTCAGAGGCCCGAAGCTTTCTTT. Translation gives CASSLMTAQRPEAFF. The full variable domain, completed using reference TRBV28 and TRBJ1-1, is DVKVTQSSRYLVKRTGEKVFLECVQDMDHENMFWYRQDPGLGLRLIYFSYDVKMKEKGDIPEGYSVSREKKERFSLILESASTNQTSMYLCASSLMTAQRPEAFFGQGTRLTVV.

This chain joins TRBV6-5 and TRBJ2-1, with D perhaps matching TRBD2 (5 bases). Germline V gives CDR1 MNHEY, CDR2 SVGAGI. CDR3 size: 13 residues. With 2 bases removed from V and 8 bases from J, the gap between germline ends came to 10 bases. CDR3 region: CASSYGETDEQFF. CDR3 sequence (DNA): TGTGCCAGCAGTTACGGGGAGACGGATGAGCAGTTCTTC.

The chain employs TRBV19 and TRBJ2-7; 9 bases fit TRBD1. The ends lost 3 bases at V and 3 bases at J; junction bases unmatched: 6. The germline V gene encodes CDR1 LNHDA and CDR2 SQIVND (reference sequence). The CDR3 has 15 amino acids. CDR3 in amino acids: CASSMPGTGFYEQYF. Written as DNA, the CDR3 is TGTGCCAGTAGTATGCCCGGGACAGGGTTCTACGAGCAGTACTTC.

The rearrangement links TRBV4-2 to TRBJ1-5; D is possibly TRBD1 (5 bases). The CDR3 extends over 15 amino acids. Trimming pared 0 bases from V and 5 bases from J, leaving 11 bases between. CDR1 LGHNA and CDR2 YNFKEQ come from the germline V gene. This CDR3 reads CASSQDGAGHQPQHF. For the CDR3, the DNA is TGTGCCAGCAGCCAAGATGGTGCAGGGCATCAGCCCCAGCATTTT.

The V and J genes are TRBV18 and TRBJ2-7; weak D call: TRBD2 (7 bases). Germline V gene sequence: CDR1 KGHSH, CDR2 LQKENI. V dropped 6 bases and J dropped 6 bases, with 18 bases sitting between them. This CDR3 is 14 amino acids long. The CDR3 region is CASSYAGDIGEQYF. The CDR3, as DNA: TGTGCCAGCTCCTATGCGGGGGACATCGGCGAGCAGTACTTC.

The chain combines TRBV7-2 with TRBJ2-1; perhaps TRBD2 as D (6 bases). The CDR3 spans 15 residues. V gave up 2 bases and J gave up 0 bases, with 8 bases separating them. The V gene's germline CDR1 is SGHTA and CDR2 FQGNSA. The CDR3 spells CASSLLGSSYNEQFF. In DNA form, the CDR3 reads TGTGCCAGCAGCTTACTCGGGAGCTCCTACAATGAGCAGTTCTTC.

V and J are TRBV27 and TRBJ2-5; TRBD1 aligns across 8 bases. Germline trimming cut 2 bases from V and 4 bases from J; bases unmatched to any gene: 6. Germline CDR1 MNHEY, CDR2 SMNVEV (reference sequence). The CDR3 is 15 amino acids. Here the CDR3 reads CASSLLAGGVETQYF. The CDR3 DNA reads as TGTGCCAGCAGTTTACTCGCAGGGGGCGTAGAGACCCAGTACTTC.

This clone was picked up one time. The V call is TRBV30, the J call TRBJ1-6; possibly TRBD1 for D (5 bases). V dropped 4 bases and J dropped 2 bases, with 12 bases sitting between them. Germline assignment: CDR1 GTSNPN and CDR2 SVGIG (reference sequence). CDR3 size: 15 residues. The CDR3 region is CAWNTGGAYNSPLHF. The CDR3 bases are TGTGCCTGGAACACCGGGGGGGCCTATAATTCACCCCTCCACTTT.